This T cell receptor (beta chain) was identified during a study of monozygotic twins with inflammatory bowel disease. No T cells were sorted before total RNA was taken from whole blood. TCRdb derives one entry per CDR3 protein from the 5' RACE reads, leaving out DNA. This sample's table has fewer than 450,000 distinct CDR3 sequences. Germline assignment: CDR1 DFQATT and CDR2 SNEGSKA (reference sequence). The CDR3 spans 11 residues. V gene TRBV20-1 combines with J gene TRBJ2-1. The receptor was isolated from a human donor with ulcerative colitis or Crohn's disease, or a healthy co-twin of an affected twin (not recorded which). The sequencing input was blood. The CDR3 sequence is CSVRDHIEQFF.